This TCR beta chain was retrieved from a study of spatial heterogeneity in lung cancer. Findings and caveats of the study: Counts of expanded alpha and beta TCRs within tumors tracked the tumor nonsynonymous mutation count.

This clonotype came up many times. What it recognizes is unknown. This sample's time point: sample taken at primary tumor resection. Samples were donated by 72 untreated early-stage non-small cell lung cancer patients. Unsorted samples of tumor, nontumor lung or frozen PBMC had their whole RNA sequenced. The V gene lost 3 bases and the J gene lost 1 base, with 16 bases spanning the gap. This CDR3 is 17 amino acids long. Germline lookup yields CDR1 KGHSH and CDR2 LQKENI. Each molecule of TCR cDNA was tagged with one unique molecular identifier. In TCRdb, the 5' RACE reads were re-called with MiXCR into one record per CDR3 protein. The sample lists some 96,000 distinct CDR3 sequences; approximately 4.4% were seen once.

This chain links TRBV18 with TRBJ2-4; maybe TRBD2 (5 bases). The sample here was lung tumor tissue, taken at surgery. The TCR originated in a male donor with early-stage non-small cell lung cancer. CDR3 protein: CASSPGVPPSAKNIQYF. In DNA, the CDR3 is TGTGCCAGCTCACCCGGGGTTCCCCCCTCGGCCAAAAACATTCAGTACTTC.